This record covers a single T cell receptor beta chain. The data were taken from a study of cytomegalovirus exposure and HLA in healthy donors. CDR1 and CDR2 (germline): ENHRY, SYGVKD. Trimming at V came to 0 bases and at J to 11 bases, leaving 12 bases not matched to a gene. This CDR3 is built from 15 residues. Researchers ran the PCR with 60 Vbeta and 13 Jbeta primers. Generated by immunoSEQ multiplex PCR, the TCRdb table keeps only in-frame clones and is missing some. The table records under 200,000 clones, around nine tenths of them present only once. V usage is TRBV10-3 and J usage is TRBJ2-5, with 7 bases fitting TRBD1. The source is a woman younger than 45 in good health and CMV-seronegative. The sequenced material came from PBMCs. CDR3 coding DNA: TGTGCCATCAGTGAGTCTAGGAGCAAGCAGGGGGAGCAGTACTTC. This sequence encodes CAISESRSKQGEQYF.